This T cell receptor beta chain was retrieved from a study of T cell responses to AZD1222 COVID-19 vaccine. Study results and limitations: Researchers took repertoire samples only after the peak T cell response had come. As reported, nearly half of all spike-specific TCRs target variant regions that are unmutated.

CDR1 and CDR2 from the germline V gene are LGHNA and YNFKEQ. The CDR3 contains 15 residues. Trimming stripped 0 bases from V and 4 bases from J, with 12 bases between. Clones were sequenced by immunoSEQ multiplex PCR, and TCRdb holds only the in-frame ones, with some missing. Found here are around 45,000 clones, roughly 88% of them singletons; the top ten hold roughly 35%. On this clone itself: Its antigen remains unknown.

The receptor's source is an adult who received the AZD1222 COVID-19 vaccine. The chain has TRBV4-2 and TRBJ2-5; D perhaps matches TRBD1 (6 bases). Sequencing used peripheral blood, obtained 28 days after the second AZD1222 dose. The CDR3 reads CASSQDGGNGETQYF. In DNA, the CDR3 is TGTGCCAGCAGCCAAGATGGGGGCAATGGAGAGACCCAGTACTTC.